This T cell receptor beta chain was sequenced for a study of blood T cell repertoires in COVID-19. Study details: PBMCs, B-cell-depleted T cells, or T cells provided the cDNA or gDNA that made up the material.

This CDR3 spans 13 amino acids. CDR1 and CDR2 from the germline V gene are LGHDT and YNNKEL (reference sequence). After removal of 8 bases from V and 3 bases from J, the junction contained 4 bases not matched to a gene. TCRdb's table, derived via immunoSEQ multiplex PCR, lists solely in-frame clones and lacks some. Of roughly 340,000 clones detected, more than 70% appear once; the ten largest clones hold about 7.3%. The sequence came from a woman between 65 and 79 years old with COVID-19, enrolled during active disease. This chain connects TRBV3-1 (or the pseudogene TRBV3-2) to TRBJ2-5; 9 bases are a match to TRBD1. Sequences were obtained from peripheral blood. This CDR3 reads CASYRQGEETQYF. The DNA for the CDR3 is TGTGCCAGCTATAGACAGGGGGAAGAGACCCAGTACTTC.